The 2 T cell receptor beta chains presented below share a single source sample, sequenced in a study of shared clonotypes between healthy human individuals. The protocol was immunoSEQ multiplex PCR, while the TCRdb copy is restricted to in-frame clones and leaves out a portion. The sample includes 2 million to 3 million clones, roughly nine tenths of them seen just once. The sample was naive CD4+ T cells sorted from blood. Subset reported: CD45RA+ positively selected. The receptors come from a man between 18 and 29 years old in good health.

The chain uses TRBV9 and TRBJ2-5; TRBD1 is a possible D gene (6 bases). V dropped 2 bases and J dropped 1 base, with 9 bases sitting between them. This CDR3 has 14 residues. Germline lookup yields CDR1 SGDLS and CDR2 YYNGEE. In nucleotides, the CDR3 is TGTGCCAGCAGCGTGAGGGGGACCCAAGAGACCCAGTACTTC. Its protein product is CASSVRGTQETQYF.

This chain uses TRBV11-3 with TRBJ2-5, with D possibly TRBD1 on 6 matching bases. The germline gives CDR1 SGHNT, CDR2 YENEEA. The CDR3 spans 15 residues. Trimming pared 3 bases from V and 2 bases from J, leaving 13 bases between. The CDR3 protein is CASSFGTQQQETQYF. For the CDR3, the DNA is TGTGCCAGCAGCTTTGGGACACAGCAGCAAGAGACCCAGTACTTC.